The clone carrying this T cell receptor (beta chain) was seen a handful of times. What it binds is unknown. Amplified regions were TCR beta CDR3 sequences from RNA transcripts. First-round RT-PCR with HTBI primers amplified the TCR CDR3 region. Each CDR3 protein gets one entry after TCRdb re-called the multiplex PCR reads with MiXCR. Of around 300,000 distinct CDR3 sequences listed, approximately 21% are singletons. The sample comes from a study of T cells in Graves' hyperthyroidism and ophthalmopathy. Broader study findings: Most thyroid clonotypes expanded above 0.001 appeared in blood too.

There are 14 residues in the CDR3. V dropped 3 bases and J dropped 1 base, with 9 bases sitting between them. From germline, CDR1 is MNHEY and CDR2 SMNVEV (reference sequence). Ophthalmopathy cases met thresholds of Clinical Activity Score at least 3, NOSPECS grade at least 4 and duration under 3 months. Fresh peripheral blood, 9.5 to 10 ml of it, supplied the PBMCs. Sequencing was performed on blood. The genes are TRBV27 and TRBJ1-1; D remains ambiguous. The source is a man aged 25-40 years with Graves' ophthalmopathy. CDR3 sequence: CASSFTRSNTEAFF. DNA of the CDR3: TGTGCCAGCAGTTTCACACGGTCGAACACTGAAGCTTTCTTT.